The 29 T cell receptor beta chains below were found in one sample sequenced in a study of T cells in Graves' hyperthyroidism and ophthalmopathy. TCR beta CDR3 regions were amplified from RNA transcripts. The HTBI primer set was used in a first-round RT-PCR of the TCR CDR3. TCRdb fed the multiplex PCR reads into MiXCR, producing one record per CDR3 protein. The repertoire holds a few hundred thousand distinct CDR3 sequences, with 40% to 55% as singletons. Input material: peripheral blood or thyroid tissue (not recorded which). The receptors derive from an adult woman with Graves' disease, either hyperthyroidism or ophthalmopathy (not recorded which).

Remarks on this clonotype: A much larger clone is a single base away; this may be a read error. CDR3 loop: CASRTPVGETQYF. CDR3 in DNA: TGTGCCAGCAGAACCCCCGTGGGAGAGACCCAGTACTTC. The V call is TRBV6-1, the J call TRBJ2-5; D uncertain. Germline CDR1 and CDR2: MNHNS and SASEGT. V was cut by 6 bases and J by 4 bases, with 12 bases left in between. CDR3 length: 13 residues.

This clonotype has a count of ten or more. The chain is built from TRBV7-9 and TRBJ2-7, with TRBD2 matching 12 bases. The CDR3 is 17 amino acids. Looked up from germline, CDR1 is SEHNR and CDR2 is FQNEAQ (reference sequence). J gave up 2 bases and V 8 bases, and 13 bases lay outside the gene matches. Written as DNA, the CDR3 is TGTGCCAGCTCCGGGACTAGCGGGCTTAAGGGTACCTACGAGCAGTACTTC. It is translated as CASSGTSGLKGTYEQYF.

A few counts support this clonotype. The gene calls are TRBV15 and TRBJ1-2; D ambiguous. Germline CDR1 is LNHNV and CDR2 is YYDKDF (reference sequence). The CDR3 extends over 15 amino acids. Trimming took off 0 bases at V and 0 bases at J, with 8 bases between the two ends. CDR3 amino acids: CATSRDGSANYGYTF. As DNA, the CDR3 is TGTGCCACCAGCAGAGACGGCAGCGCTAACTATGGCTACACCTTC. Based on the CDR3 plus reference TRBV15 and TRBJ1-2, the full variable domain is DAMVIQNPRYQVTQFGKPVTLSCSQTLNHNVMYWYQQKSSQAPKLLFHYYDKDFNNEADTPDNFQSRRPNTSFCFLDIRSPGLGDTAMYLCATSRDGSANYGYTFGSGTRLTVV.

The chain carries TRBV9 and TRBJ2-2; 7 bases are shared with TRBD1. V lost 3 bases, J lost 5 bases, and 7 bases stayed unmatched. CDR1 is SGDLS, CDR2 YYNGEE, per germline. There are 15 residues in the CDR3. CDR3 sequence: CASSATGSTTGELFF. CDR3 nucleotides: TGTGCCAGCAGCGCGACAGGGTCCACGACCGGGGAGCTGTTTTTT.

The rearrangement links TRBV29-1 to TRBJ2-5, with 10 bases matching TRBD2. Germline CDR1 and CDR2: SQVTM and ANQGSEA. The CDR3 contains 14 residues. CDR3 sequence (DNA): TGCAGTGCCCCAGCGGGAGGGCTCGGATCGGGCCAGTACTTC. Translated: CSAPAGGLGSGQYF.

This chain connects TRBV9 to TRBJ2-2, with D perhaps TRBD1 (6 bases). The CDR3 is 17 residues long. Germline V lookup: CDR1 SGDLS, CDR2 YYNGEE. Trimming removed 3 bases at V and 7 bases at J, with 22 bases between. CDR3 bases: TGTGCCAGCAGCGGATCCCGGGACATAAACTTGGACGGGGAGCTGTTTTTT. Its protein product is CASSGSRDINLDGELFF.

This clonotype was seen many times. This sequence joins TRBV11-3 and TRBJ2-5; possible D gene TRBD2, 7 bases. This CDR3 region has 13 residues. In germline, CDR1 is SGHNT, CDR2 YENEEA. V was clipped by 5 bases and J by 9 bases, with 16 bases between them. The CDR3 region has the DNA TGTGCCAGCAGCCCACCGGGGGGCTCGGCCCAGTACTTC. The encoded protein is CASSPPGGSAQYF.

This clonotype has a handful of counts. V usage is TRBV7-9 and J usage is TRBJ2-7; D ambiguous. CDR1 and CDR2 from the germline V gene are SEHNR and FQNEAQ (reference sequence). This CDR3 comprises 12 residues. V shed 8 bases and J shed 4 bases, with 12 bases lying between them. The CDR3 sequence: CASGAYGYEQYF. DNA for the CDR3: TGTGCCAGCGGAGCTTATGGTTACGAGCAGTACTTC.

This clonotype appeared many times. The chain uses TRBV20-1 and TRBJ2-5; tentatively, D is TRBD2 (5 bases). Trimming took off 0 bases at V and 5 bases at J, with 13 bases between the two ends. CDR1 and CDR2 from the germline V gene are DFQATT and SNEGSKA (reference sequence). CDR3 length: 14 amino acids. The CDR3 is CSARDLLSEETQYF. The CDR3 DNA sequence: TGCAGTGCTAGAGATCTCCTTAGCGAGGAGACCCAGTACTTC.

The chain employs TRBV2 and TRBJ2-7, with a possible D match to TRBD2 (5 bases). Matching the DNA end better, TRBJ2-1 makes the J call doubtful. The V gene's germline CDR1 is SNHLY and CDR2 FYNNEI. This CDR3 contains 13 residues. CDR3 nucleotides: TGTGCCAGCAAGGAGGCCGGCTACAATGAGCAGTTCTTC. Its protein is CASKEAGYNEQFF.

This clonotype was counted ten times or more. V is TRBV10-3 and J is TRBJ2-5; the match to TRBD2 covers 9 bases. The CDR3 runs to 13 residues. Germline V lookup: CDR1 ENHRY, CDR2 SYGVKD. Trimming took 5 bases from V and 3 from J; bases not matched to a gene: 1. The CDR3 region has the DNA TGTGCCATCAGTTTAGCGGGAGAAGAGACCCAGTACTTC. Translating gives CAISLAGEETQYF.

CDR3 nucleotides: TGCGCCAGCAGCTTGGCCTCAATCGATTCACCCCTCCACTTT. Its translation is CASSLASIDSPLHF. V usage is TRBV5-1 and J usage is TRBJ1-6; unclear D gene. Germline V gives CDR1 SGHRS, CDR2 YFSETQ. The CDR3 runs 14 residues. V lost 0 bases and J lost 8, with 9 bases in between.

The chain uses TRBV19 and TRBJ2-7; D not resolved. Germline CDR1 LNHDA, CDR2 SQIVND (reference sequence). The CDR3 extends over 14 amino acids. With 5 bases removed from V and 0 bases from J, the gap between germline ends came to 11 bases. The CDR3 sequence is CASSLTKSSYEQYF. In DNA, the CDR3 is TGTGCCAGTAGTTTGACAAAGAGCTCCTACGAGCAGTACTTC.

This chain links TRBV29-1 with TRBJ1-2, with D perhaps matching TRBD1 (5 bases). The CDR3 loop spans 12 amino acids. Germline lookup yields CDR1 SQVTM and CDR2 ANQGSEA. Trimming shortened V by 0 bases and J by 7 bases, and 9 bases separated the two germline ends. CDR3 in DNA: TGCAGCGTTGAAGATCGGGGGGGTGGCTACACCTTC. Protein product: CSVEDRGGGYTF.

In its sample, this clonotype was seen many times. Mismatch with germline at one junction end may stem from a read error. This sequence joins TRBV5-1 and TRBJ2-2; D remains unclear. The CDR3 contains 12 residues. Germline assignment: CDR1 SGHRS and CDR2 YFSETQ. In nucleotides, the CDR3 is TGTGCCAGCAGCCCTGGGACCGGGGAGCTGTTTTTT. Translating it yields CASSPGTGELFF.

This rearrangement joins TRBV2 to TRBJ2-7; 10 nucleotides align to TRBD2. The CDR3 totals 14 residues. V lost 4 bases and J lost 7; bases outside the gene matches: 7. Germline CDR1 and CDR2: SNHLY and FYNNEI. CDR3 DNA sequence: TGTGCCAGCAGTGCCGGGACTAGCGAGGAAGAGCAGTACTTC. Its protein is CASSAGTSEEEQYF.

The rearrangement uses TRBV15 and TRBJ2-7, with TRBD2 matching over 14 bases. The CDR3 totals 18 residues. CDR1 and CDR2 (germline): LNHNV, YYDKDF (reference sequence). The J segment lost 4 bases and the V segment lost 3 bases, leaving 11 bases of the junction unmatched. CDR3 region: CATSSNRLAGGNKYEQYF. CDR3 sequence (DNA): TGTGCCACCAGCAGCAACCGACTAGCGGGAGGGAATAAATACGAGCAGTACTTC.

This clonotype was counted at least ten times. CDR3 sequence reads: CSAAQGGWSNQPQHF. The CDR3 coding sequence is TGCAGTGCTGCCCAGGGGGGCTGGAGCAATCAGCCCCAGCATTTT. The chain joins TRBV20-1 to TRBJ1-5; 7 bases are a match to TRBD1. The germline CDR1 and CDR2 sequences are DFQATT and SNEGSKA (reference sequence). V trimming: 5 bases; J trimming: 1 base; junction bases outside the gene matches: 8. The CDR3 is 15 residues long.

The genes are TRBV7-2 and TRBJ1-1; D remains ambiguous. V was cut by 1 base and J by 10 bases, with 7 bases left in between. CDR1 and CDR2 (germline): SGHTA, FQGNSA. The CDR3 extends over 11 amino acids. Written as DNA, the CDR3 is TGTGCCAGCAGCTTAGGGGGTGTAGCTTTCTTT. Translated, it gives CASSLGGVAFF.

This clonotype has at least ten counts. The V call is TRBV20-1, the J call TRBJ1-5; 7 nucleotides match TRBD1. With V trimmed by 6 bases and J by 3 bases, 11 bases remained unmatched. CDR1 DFQATT and CDR2 SNEGSKA come from the germline V gene (reference sequence). The CDR3 is 15 residues long. The CDR3 DNA is TGCAGTGCAATCCGGGACAGCTCCCCCAATCAGCCCCAGCATTTT. Protein: CSAIRDSSPNQPQHF.

This clonotype was detected ten times or more. This rearrangement joins TRBV11-2 to TRBJ2-2; TRBD2 is a possible D gene (6 bases). Germline assignment: CDR1 SGHAT and CDR2 FQNNGV. CDR3 length: 14 amino acids. CDR3 DNA sequence: TGTGCAACCGAGGTCCCAGGAGGGACCGGGGAGCTGTTTTTT. Translated, it gives CATEVPGGTGELFF.

This clonotype was counted many times. The genes are TRBV7-2 and TRBJ2-5; no clear D gene. The CDR3 is 12 amino acids. Germline CDR1 reads SGHTA; CDR2 reads FQGNSA. Trimming pared 7 bases from V and 5 bases from J, leaving 11 bases between. The CDR3 sequence is CASTPILETQYF. The DNA of the CDR3 is TGTGCCAGCACCCCGATTCTCGAGACCCAGTACTTC.

There are many counts of this clonotype. The rearrangement links TRBV4-2 to TRBJ2-7; no firm D call. V dropped 2 bases and J dropped 0 bases, with 14 bases sitting between them. The germline CDR1 and CDR2 sequences are LGHNA and YNFKEQ. The CDR3 has 16 amino acids. Here the CDR3 DNA reads TGTGCCAGCAGCCAAACTTCGGGCGGTGCCTCCTACGAGCAGTACTTC. Translating gives CASSQTSGGASYEQYF.

The chain employs TRBV3-1 and TRBJ1-5, with TRBD1 as a possible D gene (6 bases). The CDR3 spans 14 residues. Between the trimmed V and J ends, which lost 1 base and 5 bases, there was a span of 9 bases. Germline CDR1 LGHDT, CDR2 YNNKEL (reference sequence). This chain's CDR3 is CASSQAGVHQPQHF. DNA for the CDR3: TGTGCCAGCAGCCAAGCAGGGGTCCATCAGCCCCAGCATTTT.

This clonotype has a count of ten or more. For the CDR3, the DNA is TGTGCCAGCAGCTCGGGACTTATGAACACTGAAGCTTTCTTT. It translates to CASSSGLMNTEAFF. The V call is TRBV7-9, the J call TRBJ1-1, with D possibly being TRBD1 (5 bases). Trimming removed 4 bases at V and 0 bases at J, with 9 bases between. This CDR3 has 14 residues. Germline V gene sequence: CDR1 SEHNR, CDR2 FQNEAQ (reference sequence).

The gene calls are TRBV2 and TRBJ1-5; D remains ambiguous. Trimming stripped 7 bases from V and 5 bases from J, with 9 bases between. The CDR3 loop spans 12 amino acids. The V gene's germline CDR1 is SNHLY and CDR2 FYNNEI. The CDR3 DNA reads as TGTGCCAGCAATATACTGGATCAGCCCCAGCATTTT. Amino acids: CASNILDQPQHF.

This chain joins TRBV7-3 and TRBJ1-2; 8 bases line up with TRBD1. There are 14 residues in the CDR3. Losses at the gene ends were 5 bases for V and 8 bases for J; bases not matched to a gene: 10. CDR1 is SGHTA and CDR2 is FQGTGA in the germline V gene. CDR3 coding DNA: TGTGCCAGCAGCCCCCGGGCAGGGGGCGACGGCTACACCTTC. It yields the protein CASSPRAGGDGYTF.

The chain recombines TRBV29-1 with TRBJ2-5, with D hard to call. Trimming took off 4 bases at V and 2 bases at J, with 11 bases between the two ends. Per germline, CDR1 SQVTM and CDR2 ANQGSEA. CDR3 length: 13 residues. The CDR3 nucleotides are TGCAGCGTTGTGGGCTACTCACAAGAGACCCAGTACTTC. Translation: CSVVGYSQETQYF.

The chain combines TRBV14 with TRBJ1-6, with 7 bases fitting TRBD1. CDR1 and CDR2 (germline): SGHDN, FVKESK. The CDR3 has 17 amino acids. V lost 0 bases to trimming and J lost 2 bases; unmatched junction nucleotides: 4. The DNA of the CDR3 is TGTGCCAGCAGCCAAGATTTGGGGACAGCCTATAATTCACCCCTCCACTTT. Amino acid sequence: CASSQDLGTAYNSPLHF.